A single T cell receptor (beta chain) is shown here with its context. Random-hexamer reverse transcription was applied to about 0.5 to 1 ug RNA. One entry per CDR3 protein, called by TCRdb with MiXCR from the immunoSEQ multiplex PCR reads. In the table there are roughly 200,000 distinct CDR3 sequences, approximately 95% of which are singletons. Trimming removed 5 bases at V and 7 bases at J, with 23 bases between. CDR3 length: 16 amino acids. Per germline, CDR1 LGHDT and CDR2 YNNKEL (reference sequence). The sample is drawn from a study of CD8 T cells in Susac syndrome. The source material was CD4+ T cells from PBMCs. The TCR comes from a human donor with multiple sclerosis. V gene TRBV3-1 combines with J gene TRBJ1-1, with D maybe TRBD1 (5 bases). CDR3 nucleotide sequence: TGTGCCAGCAGCTTCCAGGGCGCCATCCAAACAAGTGAAGCTTTCTTT. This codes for CASSFQGAIQTSEAFF.